This paragraph reports one T cell receptor beta chain. This sample stems from a study of T cell changes during pregnancy in multiple sclerosis. Produced via immunoSEQ multiplex PCR; TCRdb's table is partial and in-frame only. The sample has just over 55,000 clones, around 90% seen once. The CDR3 length is 10 residues. Trimming removed 7 bases from V and 8 bases from J, with 8 bases in between. CDR1 is SGHTA and CDR2 is FQGTGA in the germline V gene. The material sequenced was peripheral blood, taken after pregnancy. The source is a female donor in good health, enrolled as a control in a pregnancy study. The chain employs TRBV7-3 and TRBJ1-2, with D hard to call. CDR3 DNA: TGTGCCAGCACCCTTATGGGCTACACCTTC. Translating gives CASTLMGYTF.